This entry concerns a single T cell receptor (beta chain). Only in-frame clones appear in the TCRdb table, and some are missing; sequencing was by immunoSEQ multiplex PCR. Counted here are some 1,400,000 clones, roughly 96% occurring once; the ten biggest clones make up more than 0.9%. This sample is drawn from a study of shared clonotypes between healthy human individuals. Whole-study context: Each donor's CD4 naive and CD4 memory cells filled three plates apiece, CD8 naive two, and CD8 memory one.

This receptor was taken from a man under 40 in good health. Input material: naive CD4+ T cells sorted from blood. Described subset: CD45RA+ positively selected.

The CDR3 loop is CAISESDGISYEQYF. CDR3 in DNA: TGTGCCATCAGTGAGTCTGACGGAATCTCCTACGAGCAGTACTTC. The chain couples TRBV10-3 to TRBJ2-7; D unresolved. The V end was cut by 0 bases, the J end by 0 bases, with 9 bases between. This CDR3 has 15 amino acids. Germline CDR1 and CDR2: ENHRY and SYGVKD.